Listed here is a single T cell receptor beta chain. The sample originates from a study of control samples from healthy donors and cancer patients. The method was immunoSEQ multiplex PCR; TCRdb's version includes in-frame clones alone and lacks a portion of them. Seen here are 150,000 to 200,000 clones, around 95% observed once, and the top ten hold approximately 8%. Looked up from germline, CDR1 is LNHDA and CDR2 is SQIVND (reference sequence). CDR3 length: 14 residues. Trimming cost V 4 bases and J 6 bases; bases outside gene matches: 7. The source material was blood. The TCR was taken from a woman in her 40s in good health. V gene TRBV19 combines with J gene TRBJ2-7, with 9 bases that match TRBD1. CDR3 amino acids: CASSTKGQGLEQYF. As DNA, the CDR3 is TGTGCCAGTAGTACAAAGGGACAGGGCCTCGAGCAGTACTTC.